The TCR beta chain under discussion was sequenced for a study of T cell clonotyping in hematopoietic cell transplantation. The CDR3 is 16 amino acids. Trimming cost V 1 base and J 0 bases, with 13 bases left between them. CDR1 SGHDN and CDR2 FVKESK come from the germline V gene. Sequenced by immunoSEQ multiplex PCR; TCRdb stores in-frame clones only, minus some. This sample has roughly 80,000 clones; around 96% occur once, and the top ten carry under 2%. As to time point: recipient sample about 28 days before transplant, after cytoreduction. This clone was recorded once. The source of this sequence is a woman aged 45-60 years with acute myeloid leukemia. Some clones in this sample may be carry-over from other donors' samples. Material: peripheral blood mononuclear cells, obtained before stem cell transplant. The chain employs TRBV14 and TRBJ2-7; tentative D call: TRBD1 (5 bases). The CDR3 bases are TGTGCCAGCAGCCAAGTGACGAGGACAAACTCCTACGAGCAGTACTTC. Translating it yields CASSQVTRTNSYEQYF.